This TCR beta chain was identified in a study of T cells in Graves' hyperthyroidism and ophthalmopathy. Study-level points and caveats: A model of 13 V-J pairs discriminated ophthalmopathy from stable hyperthyroidism. Blood also contained most expanded thyroid clonotypes above 0.001. The model forecast ophthalmopathy, anticipating it by a median around 6.4 months before onset.

This CDR3 spans 14 amino acids. J lost 4 bases, V lost 0 bases, and 4 bases had no gene match. Germline CDR1 is SGHRS and CDR2 is YFSETQ. Template material for amplifying TCR beta CDR3 regions consisted of RNA transcripts. Initially, a first-round RT-PCR of the TCR CDR3 employed the HTBI primer set. TCRdb processed the multiplex PCR reads anew with MiXCR; each CDR3 protein has one entry. The data show around 540,000 distinct CDR3 sequences, with around 45% seen just once and roughly 8.2% held by the top ten. Concerning this clonotype: The antigen remains unidentified.

The sequence was collected from a woman under 30 with Graves' hyperthyroidism. The chain recombines TRBV5-1 with TRBJ2-7; 7 bases agree with TRBD1. The sample taken for sequencing was peripheral blood or thyroid tissue (not recorded which). The CDR3 region is CASSLERGRYEQYF. The CDR3 DNA follows: TGCGCCAGCAGCTTGGAAAGGGGGCGGTACGAGCAGTACTTC.